The source of this TCR beta chain is a study of T cell responses to AZD1222 COVID-19 vaccine. After removal of 10 bases from V and 1 base from J, the junction contained 8 bases not matched to a gene. The CDR3 consists of 15 residues. Germline CDR1 SGHVS, CDR2 FQNEAQ. Libraries were prepared by immunoSEQ multiplex PCR; TCRdb keeps only in-frame clonotypes and omits some of them. The sample contains about 99,000 clones, roughly 85% of which appear only once. This sequence was found in an adult in good health. The chain recombines TRBV7-8 with TRBJ2-2; 8 bases are shared with TRBD2. The specimen comprised peripheral blood, sampled on day 0 of AZD1222 vaccination. CDR3 coding DNA: TGTGCCACCCCGGGAGGGGGAAAGAACACCGGGGAGCTGTTTTTT. This encodes CATPGGGKNTGELFF.